The present T cell receptor beta chain was sequenced within a study of T cells after yellow fever vaccination. The study's findings and limits: A large majority of primary-vaccination clones showed up again after the booster (about 96% CD4, roughly 91% CD8).

There are many counts of this clonotype. Its antigen is not known. There are 13 residues in the CDR3. Trimming shortened V by 5 bases and J by 3 bases, and 9 bases separated the two germline ends. Germline CDR1 SEHNR, CDR2 FQNEAQ (reference sequence). Template switching with 5'RACE generated the TCR cDNA and added a universal primer site and UMIs. TCRdb re-analysed the 5' RACE reads in MiXCR, keeping a single row per CDR3 protein. The sample has nearly 300,000 distinct CDR3 sequences; roughly 8.7% are singletons. V usage is TRBV7-9 and J usage is TRBJ2-3, with no clear D. The source of this sequence is a man between 18 and 35 years old who received the YFV17D yellow fever vaccine. Specimen: CD4+ T cells sorted from PBMCs, collected 5 days after the yellow fever booster vaccination. This chain's CDR3 is CASSPLDTDTQYF. CDR3 coding DNA: TGTGCCAGCAGCCCCCTAGATACAGATACGCAGTATTTT. Based on the CDR3 plus reference TRBV7-9 and TRBJ2-3, the full variable domain is DTGVSQNPRHKITKRGQNVTFRCDPISEHNRLYWYRQTLGQGPEFLTYFQNEAQLEKSRLLSDRFSAERPKGSFSTLEIQRTEQGDSAMYLCASSPLDTDTQYFGPGTRLTVL.